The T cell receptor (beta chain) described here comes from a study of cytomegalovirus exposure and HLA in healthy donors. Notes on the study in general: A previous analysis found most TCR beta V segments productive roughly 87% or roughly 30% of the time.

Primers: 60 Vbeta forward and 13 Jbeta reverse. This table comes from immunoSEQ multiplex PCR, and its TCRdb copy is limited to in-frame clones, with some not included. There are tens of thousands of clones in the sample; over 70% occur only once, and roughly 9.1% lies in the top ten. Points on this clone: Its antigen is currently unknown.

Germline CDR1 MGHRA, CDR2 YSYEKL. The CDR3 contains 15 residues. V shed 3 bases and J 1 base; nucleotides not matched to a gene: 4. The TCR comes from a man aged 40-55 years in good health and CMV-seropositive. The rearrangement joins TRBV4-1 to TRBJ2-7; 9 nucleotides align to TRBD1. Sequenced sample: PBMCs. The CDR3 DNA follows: TGCGCCAGCAGCCAGCAGGGACAGGGTTCCTACGAGCAGTACTTC. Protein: CASSQQGQGSYEQYF.